This entry is about one TCR beta chain. The sample comes from a study of blood T cell repertoires in COVID-19. CDR1 is SNHLY and CDR2 is FYNNEI in the germline V gene. Unmatched junction bases numbered 6, after V lost 1 base and J lost 5 bases. The CDR3 is 17 amino acids. Produced via immunoSEQ multiplex PCR; TCRdb's table is partial and in-frame only. This sample has 100,000 to 150,000 clones, with 80% to 90% found just once. Specimen: PBMCs or T cells enriched from blood (not recorded which). This chain connects TRBV2 to TRBJ2-5; TRBD2 aligns across 14 bases. The TCR comes from a woman aged 45-65 years who had recovered from COVID-19. CDR3 loop: CASSEVTSGGARETQYF. The CDR3 DNA is TGTGCCAGCAGTGAAGTGACTAGCGGGGGGGCCCGGGAGACCCAGTACTTC.